This entry lists 9 T cell receptor beta chains sequenced from one sample in a study of blood T cell repertoires in COVID-19. Some clones are missing from TCRdb's copy, which holds only in-frame ones; the method was immunoSEQ multiplex PCR. This sample has approximately 240,000 clones, with 82% found just once. The sequencing input was peripheral blood. These receptors came from a woman of 80 years or more with active or convalescent COVID-19.

This chain connects TRBV18 to TRBJ2-5; D remains ambiguous. Germline assignment: CDR1 KGHSH and CDR2 LQKENI. The CDR3 totals 11 residues. Trimming cost V 6 bases and J 1 base, with 3 bases left between them. The CDR3 region has the DNA TGTGCCAGCTCGAGCCAAGAGACCCAGTACTTC. This gives the protein CASSSQETQYF.

The rearrangement uses TRBV19 and TRBJ2-5; 7 nucleotides align to TRBD1. V gave up 8 bases and J gave up 4 bases; unmatched junction bases: 7. CDR3 length: 13 amino acids. Germline V gives CDR1 LNHDA, CDR2 SQIVND (reference sequence). This chain's CDR3 is CASGQVGPETQYF. The DNA for the CDR3 is TGTGCCAGTGGACAGGTCGGCCCAGAGACCCAGTACTTC.

The rearrangement links TRBV27 to TRBJ1-2; the match to TRBD1 covers 8 bases. Germline V gives CDR1 MNHEY, CDR2 SMNVEV (reference sequence). The CDR3 length is 14 residues. V dropped 5 bases and J dropped 4; count of bases not matched to a gene: 6. This CDR3 is CASSRTGISYGYTF. CDR3 in DNA: TGTGCCAGCAGTAGGACAGGGATCTCCTATGGCTACACCTTC.

The chain has TRBV19 and TRBJ1-5, with no clear D. CDR1 is LNHDA and CDR2 is SQIVND in the germline V gene (reference sequence). The CDR3 covers 15 residues. V lost 3 bases to trimming and J lost 4 bases, with 13 bases between them. As DNA, the CDR3 is TGTGCCAGTAGTATTCCTCCAGGCGTTAATCAGCCCCAGCATTTT. Translation: CASSIPPGVNQPQHF. The complete variable domain, with remaining parts taken from reference TRBV19 and TRBJ1-5, reads DGGITQSPKYLFRKEGQNVTLSCEQNLNHDAMYWYRQDPGQGLRLIYYSQIVNDFQKGDIAEGYSVSREKKESFPLTVTSAQKNPTAFYLCASSIPPGVNQPQHFGDGTRLSIL.

The chain uses TRBV30 and TRBJ1-2; TRBD1 matches at 8 bases. From germline, CDR1 is GTSNPN and CDR2 SVGIG (reference sequence). The CDR3 loop spans 14 amino acids. V lost 3 bases to trimming and J lost 5 bases; unmatched junction nucleotides: 8. DNA of the CDR3: TGTGCCTGGAGGATCACCGGGACAGGTTATGGCTACACCTTC. As protein: CAWRITGTGYGYTF.

This chain links TRBV6-5 with TRBJ2-7; perhaps TRBD2 as D (5 bases). The CDR3 is 14 amino acids. V was clipped by 0 bases and J by 3 bases, with 9 bases between them. Germline assignment: CDR1 MNHEY and CDR2 SVGAGI. Written as DNA, the CDR3 is TGTGCCAGCAGTTACTCGGGAGAGATCTACGAGCAGTACTTC. It codes for CASSYSGEIYEQYF.

The chain uses TRBV4-1 and TRBJ1-5; the match to TRBD1 covers 8 bases. CDR1 MGHRA and CDR2 YSYEKL come from the germline V gene. V was pared by 4 bases and J by 0 bases, with 8 bases of the junction left unmatched. The CDR3 contains 17 residues. Written as DNA, the CDR3 is TGCGCCAGCAGCCCCGGGACAGGAGCATATAGCAATCAGCCCCAGCATTTT. It encodes CASSPGTGAYSNQPQHF.

Only a few counts were recorded for this clone. V is TRBV27 and J is TRBJ2-3; 7 nucleotides line up with TRBD2. The CDR3 is made up of 14 amino acids. Germline V gives CDR1 MNHEY, CDR2 SMNVEV (reference sequence). The V segment lost 5 bases and the J segment 2 bases; nucleotides outside the gene matches: 4. For the CDR3, the DNA is TGTGCCAGCAGTCTAGCGGACTCCACAGATACGCAGTATTTT. This translates into CASSLADSTDTQYF.

The chain links TRBV10-3 to TRBJ2-1, with 11 bases aligning to TRBD2. The germline gives CDR1 ENHRY, CDR2 SYGVKD. This CDR3 is built from 15 residues. V dropped 6 bases and J dropped 7; count of bases not matched to a gene: 8. The DNA of the CDR3 is TGTGCCATCAGGGGTAGCGGGGGGGAGGGGAATGAGCAGTTCTTC. Translation gives CAIRGSGGEGNEQFF.